These 14 T cell receptor beta chains were all obtained from the same sample, sequenced in a study of blood T cell repertoires in COVID-19. Some clones are missing from TCRdb's copy, which holds only in-frame ones; the method was immunoSEQ multiplex PCR. The table lists about 140,000 clones, 85% of them singletons. Sequencing input: peripheral blood. The receptors were sampled from a man over 45 with acute or convalescent COVID-19.

The CDR3 loop is CASSQPMGHEQFF. CDR3 sequence (DNA): TGTGCCAGCAGCCAGCCCATGGGCCATGAGCAGTTCTTC. This chain connects TRBV5-5 to TRBJ2-1; D gene uncertain. The CDR3 runs to 13 residues. Germline V gene sequence: CDR1 SGHKS, CDR2 YYEKEE (reference sequence). The germline V and J ends were trimmed by 4 bases and 8 bases, with 13 bases remaining between them. Drawing the rest from reference TRBV5-5 and TRBJ2-1, the complete variable domain is DAGVTQSPTHLIKTRGQQVTLRCSPISGHKSVSWYQQVLGQGPQFIFQYYEKEERGRGNFPDRFSARQFPNYSSELNVNALLLGDSALYLCASSQPMGHEQFFGPGTRLTVL.

As to this clone: The sample holds other DNA sequences that translate to the same CDR3. The rearrangement uses TRBV18 and TRBJ2-3; unclear D gene. The CDR3 extends over 13 amino acids. CDR1 is KGHSH, CDR2 LQKENI, per germline. V lost 3 bases and J 0 bases, leaving 4 bases between the germline ends. The CDR3 DNA reads TGTGCCAGCTCACCTCCTAGCACAGATACGCAGTATTTT. Translated: CASSPPSTDTQYF.

This clone was counted once. The J gene is TRBJ1-2, the V gene TRBV11-2, with TRBD1 matching over 7 bases. With V trimmed by 4 bases and J by 4 bases, 12 bases remained unmatched. The CDR3 is 16 amino acids. Germline V gene data show CDR1 as SGHAT and CDR2 as FQNNGV. Written as DNA, the CDR3 is TGTGCCAGCAGCTCGGTACAGGGGAAGGGGGCCTATGGCTACACCTTC. Protein sequence: CASSSVQGKGAYGYTF.

Only a few counts were recorded for this clone. This rearrangement joins TRBV15 to TRBJ2-3, with D perhaps matching TRBD1 (6 bases). Per germline, CDR1 LNHNV and CDR2 YYDKDF (reference sequence). This CDR3 has 13 residues. The ends were cut back, 5 bases at V and 2 bases at J, with 8 bases in the middle. The CDR3 DNA reads as TGTGCCACCAGCGCAGGGGCCACAGATACGCAGTATTTT. This encodes CATSAGATDTQYF.

A few counts support this clone. V gene TRBV28 combines with J gene TRBJ1-1; a weak D match, TRBD1 (5 bases). The V end was cut by 5 bases, the J end by 1 base, with 14 bases between. The CDR3 totals 15 residues. Germline V lookup: CDR1 MDHEN, CDR2 SYDVKM. The CDR3 coding sequence is TGTGCCAGCAGTGACCCTGGGGCTACGAACACTGAAGCTTTCTTT. Translated, it gives CASSDPGATNTEAFF.

This chain connects TRBV15 to TRBJ1-1; 7 bases align to TRBD1. The CDR3 spans 14 residues. Germline V gives CDR1 LNHNV, CDR2 YYDKDF (reference sequence). Unmatched junction bases numbered 7, after V lost 1 base and J lost 8 bases. The CDR3 sequence is CATSRGRDSGEAFF. The CDR3 DNA reads as TGTGCCACCAGCAGAGGTAGGGACAGCGGGGAAGCTTTCTTT. Full variable domain (outside the CDR3, taken from reference TRBV15 and TRBJ1-1): DAMVIQNPRYQVTQFGKPVTLSCSQTLNHNVMYWYQQKSSQAPKLLFHYYDKDFNNEADTPDNFQSRRPNTSFCFLDIRSPGLGDTAMYLCATSRGRDSGEAFFGQGTRLTVV.

The chain's CDR3 is CASSESGLGHEQYF. The DNA for the CDR3 is TGCGCCAGCAGTGAGTCAGGATTGGGGCACGAGCAGTACTTC. This chain joins TRBV10-1 and TRBJ2-7, with D perhaps TRBD1 (5 bases). Germline CDR1 is WNHNN and CDR2 is SYGVQD (reference sequence). The length of the CDR3 is 14 residues. V lost 0 bases to trimming and J lost 5 bases, with 11 bases between them.

CDR3 protein: CASSLGGQNEQYF. CDR3 DNA: TGTGCCAGCAGCTTAGGGGGACAAAACGAGCAGTACTTC. V is TRBV7-9 and J is TRBJ2-7; the D gene is possibly TRBD1 (6 bases). The CDR3 sequence is 13 residues long. V was trimmed by 1 base and J by 5 bases, leaving 9 bases between them. Germline CDR1 is SEHNR and CDR2 is FQNEAQ (reference sequence).

This chain connects TRBV9 to TRBJ1-1; possibly TRBD1 for D (6 bases). The CDR3 is made up of 14 amino acids. Germline V lookup: CDR1 SGDLS, CDR2 YYNGEE. Trimming left V 5 bases short and J 1 base short, with 12 bases between. The CDR3, as DNA: TGTGCCAGCAGGCCAATCAGGGGGAACACTGAAGCTTTCTTT. Translating gives CASRPIRGNTEAFF. Complete variable domain (other parts from reference TRBV9 and TRBJ1-1): DSGVTQTPKHLITATGQRVTLRCSPRSGDLSVYWYQQSLDQGLQFLIQYYNGEERAKGNILERFSAQQFPDLHSELNLSSLELGDSALYFCASRPIRGNTEAFFGQGTRLTVV.

The chain links TRBV30 to TRBJ2-7, with TRBD1 matching over 9 bases. V lost 2 bases, J lost 3 bases, and 8 bases stayed unmatched. Germline V gene data show CDR1 as GTSNPN and CDR2 as SVGIG (reference sequence). The length of the CDR3 is 15 residues. The DNA of the CDR3 is TGTGCCTGGAGTAACCGGGACAGGGAACTCTACGAGCAGTACTTC. The encoded protein is CAWSNRDRELYEQYF.

The V call is TRBV4-1, the J call TRBJ2-2; D is perhaps TRBD1 (7 bases). Germline V gene data show CDR1 as MGHRA and CDR2 as YSYEKL. The V end was cut by 4 bases, the J end by 1 base, with 13 bases between. This CDR3 comprises 16 residues. CDR3 bases: TGCGCCAGCAGCCCGACAGGGACTCAGAACACCGGGGAGCTGTTTTTT. Translation gives CASSPTGTQNTGELFF.

This clone has only one observation. The chain combines TRBV5-1 with TRBJ2-7; no firm D call. Germline V gene lookup returns CDR1 SGHRS and CDR2 YFSETQ. CDR3 size: 14 residues. V was shortened by 0 bases and J by 5 bases, with 12 bases between the two germline ends. The CDR3 is CASSLDSLVHEQYF. The CDR3 DNA is TGCGCCAGCAGCTTGGACAGCCTCGTGCACGAGCAGTACTTC.

This chain connects TRBV6-5 to TRBJ2-7; D is uncertain. V shed 6 bases and J shed 2 bases, with 11 bases lying between them. The CDR3 sequence is 13 residues long. The germline gives CDR1 MNHEY, CDR2 SVGAGI. The CDR3 protein is CASSPSRAYEQYF. The CDR3 nucleotides are TGTGCCAGCAGCCCGTCCCGGGCCTACGAGCAGTACTTC.

The rearrangement uses TRBV7-3 and TRBJ2-7; 11 bases are shared with TRBD1. Germline values: CDR1 SGHTA, CDR2 FQGTGA. V trimming: 5 bases; J trimming: 3 bases; junction bases outside the gene matches: 6. CDR3 length: 15 amino acids. The CDR3 reads CASSLAGTGGYEQYF. The CDR3 DNA follows: TGTGCCAGCAGCCTAGCCGGGACAGGGGGCTACGAGCAGTACTTC.